This T cell receptor (beta chain) originates from a study of cytomegalovirus exposure and HLA in healthy donors. The PCR contained 60 Vbeta and 13 Jbeta primers. TCRdb's copy holds only in-frame clones and misses some; the assay was immunoSEQ multiplex PCR. The sample contains some 160,000 clones, 77% of which appear only once. The CDR3 contains 16 residues. The germline V and J ends were trimmed by 0 bases and 0 bases, with 11 bases remaining between them. Germline V CDR1 and CDR2: SGHNT, YYREEE (reference sequence). The V call is TRBV5-4, the J call TRBJ2-3; D uncertain. The source is a woman in her thirties in good health and CMV-seronegative. Specimen: PBMCs. This chain's CDR3 is CASSLEADSSTDTQYF. The DNA of the CDR3 is TGTGCCAGCAGCTTGGAAGCAGACTCTAGCACAGATACGCAGTATTTT.